This TCR beta chain was profiled in a study of T cell repertoires in cytomegalovirus infection (dated by TCRdb to between 2018 and 2021). Study-level background: Donor HLA type was relevant to the analysis, as public TCR beta signatures indicated carriage of CMV infection together with the matching HLA type. Study-wide findings and limitations: The ex vivo response was dominated by HLA-C-restricted CMV-specific TCR beta clonotypes, and the single most frequent clonotype in two of eight donors was supplied by these HLA-C-restricted clonotypes. In both this cohort and an independent approximately 400-donor cohort, the cumulative frequency of public TCR beta family members distinguished carriers of CMV infection plus the relevant HLA type.

These reads were obtained on an Illumina HiSeq 1500. The public reads were run again by TCRdb, first through fastp at Q25 and then through MiXCR, and only productive beta chains were kept. All rows with the same CDR3 protein become a single entry with the most common DNA and genes. Across this sample there are fewer than 300,000 distinct CDR3 sequences, with under 30% seen only once. The ten largest clones represent about 15% of the sample. This clonotype was detected a few times. Its antigen is still unknown. No base qualities exist here, and no much larger clone lies one base off it. The CDR3 starts with the cysteine, ends with the phenylalanine, and has 14 residues. Only the CDR3 region is kept as DNA, spanning 42 bases read in frame from base 1. From the germline V gene, CDR1 is KGHSH and CDR2 is LQKENI. V sheds 9 bases and J sheds 5 bases, leaving 20 bases between their ends.

Sample: PBMCs. The sequence is built from TRBV18 and TRBJ2-7; the D gene assignment is perhaps TRBD1 or TRBD2, with each matching 5 bases. This sequence was found in a human donor in good health (CMV status not recorded). Some clones in this sample may be carry-over from other donors' samples. The sequenced DNA is TGTGCCAGTTTGGGACGCACGGGATCTCACGAGCAGTACTTC. It encodes CASLGRTGSHEQYF.